The subject of this entry is one T cell receptor (beta chain). The protocol was immunoSEQ multiplex PCR, while the TCRdb copy is restricted to in-frame clones and leaves out a portion. The sample records roughly 550,000 clones, around 78% being singletons. Trimming at V came to 5 bases and at J to 7 bases, leaving 12 bases not matched to a gene. The CDR3 covers 15 residues. CDR1 and CDR2 (germline): MNHNS, SASEGT. The data were obtained in a study of shared T cell receptors in the human thymus. These data were likewise used in another study, on human thymus T cells. That work contributes: Corrective surgery for congenital heart defects was being performed on the healthy Finnish infants who served as donors. Corrective heart surgery yielded the resections from which the thymus tissue came. In thymic and blood repertoires alike, V and J usage looked biased. As related research reported, thymic repertoires overlapped highly among unrelated individuals.

The chain recombines TRBV6-1 with TRBJ2-7; 9 bases map to TRBD1. Material for sequencing was thymocytes. This TCR came from a boy younger than two with a congenital heart defect. In nucleotides, the CDR3 is TGTGCCAGCAGTATACAACAGGGGGCGCAGGGAGAGCAGTACTTC. Amino acids: CASSIQQGAQGEQYF.